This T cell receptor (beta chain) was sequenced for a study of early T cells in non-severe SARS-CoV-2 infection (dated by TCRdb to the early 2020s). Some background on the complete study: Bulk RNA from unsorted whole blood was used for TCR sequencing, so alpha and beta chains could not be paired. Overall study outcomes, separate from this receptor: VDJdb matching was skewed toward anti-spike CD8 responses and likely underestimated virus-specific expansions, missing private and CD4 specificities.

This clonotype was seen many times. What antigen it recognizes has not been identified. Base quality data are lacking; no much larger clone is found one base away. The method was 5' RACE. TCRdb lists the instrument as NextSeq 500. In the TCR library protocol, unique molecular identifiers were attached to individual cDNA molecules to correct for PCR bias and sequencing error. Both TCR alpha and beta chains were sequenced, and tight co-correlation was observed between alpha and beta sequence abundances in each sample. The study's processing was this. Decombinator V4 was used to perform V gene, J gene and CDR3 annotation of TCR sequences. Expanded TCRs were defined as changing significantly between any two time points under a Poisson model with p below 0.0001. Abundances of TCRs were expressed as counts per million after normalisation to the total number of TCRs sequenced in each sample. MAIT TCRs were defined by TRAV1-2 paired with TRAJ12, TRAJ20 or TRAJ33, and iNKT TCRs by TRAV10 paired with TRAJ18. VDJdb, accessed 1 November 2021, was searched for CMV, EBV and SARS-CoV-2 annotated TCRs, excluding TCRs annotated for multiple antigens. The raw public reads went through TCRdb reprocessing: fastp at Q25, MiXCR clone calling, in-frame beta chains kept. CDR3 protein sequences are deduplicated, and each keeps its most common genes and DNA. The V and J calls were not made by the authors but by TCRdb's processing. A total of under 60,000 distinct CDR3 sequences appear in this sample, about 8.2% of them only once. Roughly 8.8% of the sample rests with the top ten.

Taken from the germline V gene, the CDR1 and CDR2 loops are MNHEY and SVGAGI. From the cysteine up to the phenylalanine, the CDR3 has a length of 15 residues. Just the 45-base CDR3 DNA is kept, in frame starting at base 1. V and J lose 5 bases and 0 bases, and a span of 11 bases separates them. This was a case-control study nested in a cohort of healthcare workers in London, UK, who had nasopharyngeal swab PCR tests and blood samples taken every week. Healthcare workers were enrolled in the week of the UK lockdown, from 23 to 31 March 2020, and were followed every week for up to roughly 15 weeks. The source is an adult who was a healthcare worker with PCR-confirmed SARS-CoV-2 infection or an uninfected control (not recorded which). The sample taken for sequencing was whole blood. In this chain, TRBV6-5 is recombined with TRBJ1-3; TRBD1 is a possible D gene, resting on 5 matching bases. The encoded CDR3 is CASSRGTDSGNTIYF. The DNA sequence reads TGTGCCAGCAGTCGTGGGACTGACTCTGGAAACACCATATATTTT.